A single TCR beta chain is shown here with its context. Repertoires were generated with immunoSEQ multiplex PCR, while TCRdb's copy carries only in-frame clones and drops some. The sample contains hundreds of thousands of clones, around 85% of which appear only once. The data originate from a study of shared T cell receptors in the human thymus. This CDR3 comprises 20 residues. Germline V gene sequence: CDR1 SGDLS, CDR2 YYNGEE. Trimming removed 3 bases from V and 9 bases from J; junction bases left unmatched: 20. These data are also associated with another study on human thymus T cells. That work adds: Gene usage for V and J segments appeared biased in thymic and blood repertoires.

Sequencing was carried out using thymocytes. This receptor was obtained from a girl less than two years old with a congenital heart defect. This sequence joins TRBV9 and TRBJ1-6, with 11 bases aligning to TRBD1. DNA of the CDR3: TGTGCCAGCAGCGCGTTTTCGGTAGTTACTCCCGGGACAGGGGGTTCACCCCTCCACTTT. The encoded protein is CASSAFSVVTPGTGGSPLHF.